The TCR beta chain described here comes from a study of OX40 agonist ivuxolimab in advanced cancers. Points from the study as a whole: Researchers report that CD8+ T cells had, on average, more expanded clones than CD4+. Partial responders receiving 0.1-3.0 mg/kg showed among the lowest clonal expansion.

Germline CDR1 is PRHDT and CDR2 is FYEKMQ (reference sequence). The CDR3 is made up of 16 amino acids. With V trimmed by 5 bases and J by 2 bases, 7 bases remained unmatched. Generated by immunoSEQ multiplex PCR, the TCRdb table keeps only in-frame clones and is missing some. The repertoire has about 68,000 clones, about nine tenths of them found once; the top ten carry 5% to 6.5%. In regard to this clone: Its antigen is unknown.

The source is an adult with an advanced solid tumor such as melanoma, head and neck, liver or kidney cancer. The chain links TRBV13 to TRBJ2-1; TRBD1 matches 9 bases. The sequences come from CD4+ or CD8+ T cells sorted from blood, collected in a trial of the OX40 agonist ivuxolimab. CDR3 nucleotides: TGTGCCAGCAGCCCCTCCGGGACAGGGCCCTACAATGAGCAGTTCTTC. Its translation is CASSPSGTGPYNEQFF.